This TCR beta chain came from a study of PD-L1 blockade in urothelial cancer. Study details: Blood analyses occurred 3 weeks (second dose) and 6 weeks post treatment start.

The repertoire was sequenced with immunoSEQ multiplex PCR; TCRdb's copy has only in-frame clones and lacks some. The sample consists of fewer than 65,000 clones, 80% to 90% of them appearing once. Germline V gene lookup returns CDR1 MDHEN and CDR2 SYDVKM. V lost 6 bases to trimming and J lost 2 bases; unmatched junction nucleotides: 6. The CDR3 is 15 amino acids. Time point specified: pretreatment peripheral blood. Metastatic or locally advanced urothelial carcinoma was present in the patients. The sequences come from PBMCs, collected around atezolizumab (anti-PD-L1) treatment. This TCR derives from a man between 70 and 80 years old with urothelial cancer. The genes are TRBV28 and TRBJ1-5, with 8 bases identical to TRBD1. The CDR3 loop reads CASSRGRDGNQPQHF. The CDR3 DNA follows: TGTGCCAGCAGCAGGGGGCGTGATGGCAATCAGCCCCAGCATTTT.